Given below is one T cell receptor beta chain in context. This clone turned up a few times. Which antigen it targets is not known. No qualities accompany the bases; no much larger clone lies one base away. This specimen comes from a study of blood T cell repertoires in COVID-19 (TCRdb year 2020). At the level of the whole study: Samples from collaborators originated in the United States, Italy and Spain and spanned both the acute and convalescent phases of COVID-19. The dataset comprised deeply sampled blood TCRbeta repertoires from subjects exposed to, actively infected with, or recovered from COVID-19. The material from the prospective study consisted of cDNA or gDNA derived from T cells, B-cell-depleted T cells, or PBMCs. Where HLA class I and class II types were available, the types were taken from metadata supplied by the sample provider, not from assay-based typing. Sample metadata almost always included a de-identified subject ID, COVID-19 status, age in years and sex. The samples were drawn from the first 160 participants of the ongoing ImmuneRACE study and from 1,254 subjects provided by 6 global collaborators. The repertoires were released in a freely available public database intended as a resource for research on the immune response to SARS-CoV-2. Overall study results and their limits: Clinical and demographic metadata were provided uncurated, with the amount varying by source and participant.

TCRbeta CDR3 regions were amplified from genomic DNA by means of the immunoSEQ Assay, a bias-controlled multiplex PCR. The source study handled its data this way. Within the assay, amplification of reference gene primers was used to estimate how many nucleated cells each sample contained. To quantify the absolute abundance of each unique TCRbeta CDR3 rearrangement, sequence reads were collapsed and filtered. Productive Simpson clonality was computed per sample as the square root of Simpson's diversity index over productive rearrangements. TCRdb's version of the immuneACCESS table is confined to in-frame rearrangements and falls short of the full clone set. An unresolved V gene accounts for under half of the shortfall where checked; the remainder is of unknown origin. V and J calls and clone size are copied from that table; D and trimming were computed from the DNA. The table for this sample lists approximately 360,000 clones; approximately 88% of them were counted only once. More than 0.9% of the sample belongs to the ten largest clones.

As encoded in the germline V gene, CDR1 is SGHDT while CDR2 is YYEEEE. V is pruned by 7 bases and J by 4 bases, leaving 4 bases of the junction without a gene match. CDR3 length: 12 amino acids, cysteine to phenylalanine. The kept DNA is CDR3 alone, 36 bases in frame from the first base. Enrolling through a virtual design, the prospective study's participants ranged in age from roughly 18 to 89 years and lived across 24 United States geographic areas. Cohort assignment in the prospective study relied on participant-reported clinical history from a screening survey and a study questionnaire. Each participant in the prospective study had whole blood, serum and a nasopharyngeal or oropharyngeal swab collected by mobile phlebotomists. Additional blood draws and questionnaires over a roughly two-month period could optionally be provided by prospective study participants. Prospective study blood samples were shipped either frozen or at room temperature before DNA extraction.

The chain is made from TRBV5-6 and TRBJ1-2; 7 central bases correspond to TRBD1. The source is a woman in her thirties with acute COVID-19. The sequencing sample was made of PBMCs or T cells enriched from blood (not recorded which). CDR3 loop: CASSTGPYGYTF. The nucleotide sequence is TGTGCCAGCTCGACAGGGCCCTATGGCTACACCTTC.